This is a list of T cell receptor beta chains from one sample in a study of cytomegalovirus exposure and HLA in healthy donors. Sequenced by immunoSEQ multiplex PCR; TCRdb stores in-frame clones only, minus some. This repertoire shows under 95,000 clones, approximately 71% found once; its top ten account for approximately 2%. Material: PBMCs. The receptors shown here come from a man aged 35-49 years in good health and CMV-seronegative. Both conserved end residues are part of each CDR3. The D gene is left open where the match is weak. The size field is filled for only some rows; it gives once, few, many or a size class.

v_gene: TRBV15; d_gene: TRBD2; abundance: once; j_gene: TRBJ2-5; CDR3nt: TGTGCCACCAGCACCCAAAGACTAGCGGAAGAGACCCAGTACTTC; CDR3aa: CATSTQRLAEETQYF
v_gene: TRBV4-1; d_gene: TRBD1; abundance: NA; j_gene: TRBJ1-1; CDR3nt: TGCGCCAGCAGCCCCCCCCTAGCTCGACAGGGCACTGAAGCTTTCTTT; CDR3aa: CASSPPLARQGTEAFF
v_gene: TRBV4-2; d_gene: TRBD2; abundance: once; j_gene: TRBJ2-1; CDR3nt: TGTGCCAGCACGCCCGCGGGGGGGATCAATGAGCAGTTCTTC; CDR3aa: CASTPAGGINEQFF
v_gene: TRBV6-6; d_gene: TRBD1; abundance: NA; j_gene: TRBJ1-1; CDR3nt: TGTGCCAGCAGCAAGGACAGGTACACTGAAGCTTTCTTT; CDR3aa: CASSKDRYTEAFF
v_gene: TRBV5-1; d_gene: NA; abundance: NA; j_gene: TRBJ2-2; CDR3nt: TGCGCCAGCAGCTTGATTCCTGGGGGGATGAACGGGGAGCTGTTTTTT; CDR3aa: CASSLIPGGMNGELFF
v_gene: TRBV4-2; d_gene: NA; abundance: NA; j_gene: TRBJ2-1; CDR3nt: TGTGCCAGCAGCCAACCGGGACTCCGCAATGAGCAGTTCTTC; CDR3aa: CASSQPGLRNEQFF
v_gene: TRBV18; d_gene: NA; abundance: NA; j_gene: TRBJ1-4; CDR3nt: TGTGCCAGCTCACGTTCGTCAGGGCGAGGTGAAAAACTGTTTTTT; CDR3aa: CASSRSSGRGEKLFF
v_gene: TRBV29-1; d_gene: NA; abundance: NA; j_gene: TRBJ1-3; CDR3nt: TGCAGCGTTGCTTCTGGAAACACCATATATTTT; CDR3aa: CSVASGNTIYF
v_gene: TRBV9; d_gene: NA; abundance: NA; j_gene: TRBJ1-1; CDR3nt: TGTGCCAGCAGCGTAGGTCCTGACAGGTCTGGGGAAGCTTTCTTT; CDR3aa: CASSVGPDRSGEAFF
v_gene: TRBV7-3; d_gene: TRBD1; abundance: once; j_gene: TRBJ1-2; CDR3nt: TGTGCCAGCAGCACCCAGACAGGGGGAGTCTATGGCTACACCTTC; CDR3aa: CASSTQTGGVYGYTF
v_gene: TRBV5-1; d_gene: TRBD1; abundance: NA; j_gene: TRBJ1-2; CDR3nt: TGCGCCAGCAGCTTGCAACAGGGGATTTATGGCTACACCTTC; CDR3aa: CASSLQQGIYGYTF
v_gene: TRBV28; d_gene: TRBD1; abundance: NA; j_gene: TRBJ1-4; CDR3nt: TGTGCCAGCAGTTGGGACAGGGCACCTGCAACTAATGAAAAACTGTTTTTT; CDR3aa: CASSWDRAPATNEKLFF
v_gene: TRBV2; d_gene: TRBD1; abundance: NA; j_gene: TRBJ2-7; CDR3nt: TGTGCCAGCCGACGCGGGACAGGGGGTTCCTACGAGCAGTACTTC; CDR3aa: CASRRGTGGSYEQYF
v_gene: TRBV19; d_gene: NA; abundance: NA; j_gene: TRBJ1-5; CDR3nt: TGTGCCAGTAGTATAGGGAGGGGATTCGATCAGCCCCAGCATTTT; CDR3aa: CASSIGRGFDQPQHF
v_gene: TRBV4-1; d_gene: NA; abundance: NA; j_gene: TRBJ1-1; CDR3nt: TGCGCCAGCAGTGAGTACACTGAAGCTTTCTTT; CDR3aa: CASSEYTEAFF
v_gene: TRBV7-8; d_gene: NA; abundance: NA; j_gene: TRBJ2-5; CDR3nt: TGTGCCAGCAGCTTCGCAACAGGGTTGGAGACCCAGTACTTC; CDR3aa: CASSFATGLETQYF
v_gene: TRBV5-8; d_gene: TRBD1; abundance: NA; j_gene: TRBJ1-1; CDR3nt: TGTGCCAGCAGTCCAAGACAGGGGGTAAACACTGAAGCTTTCTTT; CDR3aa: CASSPRQGVNTEAFF
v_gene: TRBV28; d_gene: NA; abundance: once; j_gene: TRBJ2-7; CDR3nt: TGTGCCTCCTCCACGCCAGGAGGGCCGAGTAACGAGCAGTACTTC; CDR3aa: CASSTPGGPSNEQYF